The 10 T cell receptor beta chains below come from one sample, sequenced in a study of shared clonotypes between healthy human individuals. CD45RO-negative CD8 cells positively selected for CCR7 made up the naive population, which excluded terminally differentiated effector memory CD45RA+ cells. Data came from immunoSEQ multiplex PCR; TCRdb stores just in-frame clones and leaves some out. The sample carries 550,000 to 750,000 clones, just under 97% recorded once. The sequenced sample was naive CD8+ T cells sorted from blood. Receptors originate from a woman aged 25 to 45 in good health.

The gene calls are TRBV5-6 and TRBJ2-1; 10 bases map to TRBD2. After removal of 4 bases from V and 13 bases from J, the junction contained 8 bases not matched to a gene. CDR3 length: 13 residues. Germline CDR1 SGHDT, CDR2 YYEEEE. CDR3 region: CASSLAGAIRQFF. As DNA, the CDR3 is TGTGCCAGCAGCCTAGCGGGAGCCATCAGACAGTTCTTC.

The chain recombines TRBV27 with TRBJ2-5; D is ambiguous. The CDR3 extends over 13 amino acids. Germline V gene sequence: CDR1 MNHEY, CDR2 SMNVEV (reference sequence). Trimming removed 1 base from V and 2 bases from J, with 5 bases in between. The CDR3 region is CASSLWRQETQYF. As DNA, the CDR3 is TGTGCCAGCAGTTTATGGAGACAAGAGACCCAGTACTTC.

This sequence joins TRBV4-1 and TRBJ2-2, with 8 bases fitting TRBD2. V lost 4 bases to trimming and J lost 5 bases; unmatched junction nucleotides: 6. Germline V CDR1 and CDR2: MGHRA, YSYEKL. The CDR3 has 15 residues. CDR3 protein: CASSREGGRTGELFF. The CDR3 DNA sequence: TGCGCCAGCAGCCGAGAAGGCGGGAGGACCGGGGAGCTGTTTTTT.

This chain links TRBV27 with TRBJ2-7; D possibly corresponds to TRBD1 (5 bases). The V gene's germline CDR1 is MNHEY and CDR2 SMNVEV (reference sequence). This CDR3 contains 14 residues. Trimming took 3 bases from V and 2 from J, leaving 11 bases between them. The CDR3 region has the DNA TGTGCCAGCAGTTTCGCGGCAGGGACCTACGAGCAGTACTTC. This sequence encodes CASSFAAGTYEQYF.

The J gene is TRBJ2-1, the V gene TRBV27; 10 bases line up with TRBD2. Germline loops: CDR1 MNHEY, CDR2 SMNVEV (reference sequence). J was trimmed by 2 bases and V by 5 bases; bases with no gene match: 6. The CDR3 length is 16 residues. The CDR3 spells CASSLEGLAPYNEQFF. DNA for the CDR3: TGTGCCAGCAGTCTGGAGGGACTAGCGCCCTACAATGAGCAGTTCTTC.

V is TRBV7-9 and J is TRBJ1-1, with 10 positions matching TRBD1. The CDR3 sequence is 15 residues long. V was pared by 3 bases and J by 4 bases, with 5 bases of the junction left unmatched. Germline values: CDR1 SEHNR, CDR2 FQNEAQ (reference sequence). The CDR3 is CASSLTGGVSTEAFF. CDR3 nucleotide sequence: TGTGCCAGCAGCTTGACAGGGGGCGTAAGCACTGAAGCTTTCTTT.

The chain couples TRBV5-6 to TRBJ1-1; 8 bases map to TRBD1. Trimming removed 2 bases from V and 0 bases from J; junction bases left unmatched: 0. The CDR3 sequence is 14 residues long. Germline V gene sequence: CDR1 SGHDT, CDR2 YYEEEE. CDR3 DNA: TGTGCCAGCAGCTTCAGGGGGCTGAACACTGAAGCTTTCTTT. It encodes CASSFRGLNTEAFF.

The V call is TRBV2, the J call TRBJ2-7; D is undetermined. The CDR3 sequence is 11 residues long. V lost 5 bases to trimming and J lost 3 bases, with 5 bases between them. Per germline, CDR1 SNHLY and CDR2 FYNNEI. This chain's CDR3 is CASSYNYEQYF. Here the CDR3 DNA reads TGTGCCAGCAGTTACAACTACGAGCAGTACTTC.

This chain joins TRBV13 and TRBJ2-2; D is uncertain. This CDR3 is 14 amino acids long. Trimming left V 3 bases short and J 1 base short, with 6 bases between. Looked up from germline, CDR1 is PRHDT and CDR2 is FYEKMQ (reference sequence). The CDR3 DNA reads as TGTGCCAGCAGCTTCAGTGAGAACACCGGGGAGCTGTTTTTT. Translating gives CASSFSENTGELFF.

This chain links TRBV9 with TRBJ2-7, with D unresolved. Germline V CDR1 and CDR2: SGDLS, YYNGEE. The CDR3 loop spans 12 amino acids. V dropped 3 bases and J dropped 3 bases, with 7 bases sitting between them. The CDR3 DNA is TGTGCCAGCAGCGGTGATAACTACGAGCAGTACTTC. As protein: CASSGDNYEQYF.